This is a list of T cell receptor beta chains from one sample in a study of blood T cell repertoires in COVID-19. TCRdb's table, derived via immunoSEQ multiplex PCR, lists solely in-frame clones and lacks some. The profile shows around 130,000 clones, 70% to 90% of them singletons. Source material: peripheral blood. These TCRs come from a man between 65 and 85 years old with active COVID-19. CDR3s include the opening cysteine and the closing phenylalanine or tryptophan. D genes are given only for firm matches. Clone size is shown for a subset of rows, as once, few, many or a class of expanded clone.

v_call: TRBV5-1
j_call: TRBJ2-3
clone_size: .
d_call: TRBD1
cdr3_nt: TGCGCCAGCAGCTTGGCCGGGACAGATAGCACAGATACGCAGTATTTT
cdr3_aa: CASSLAGTDSTDTQYF

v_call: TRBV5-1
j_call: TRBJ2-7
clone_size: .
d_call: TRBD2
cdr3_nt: TGCGCCAGCAGCCCCTTAGCGGGAGGCCCCTACGAGCAGTACTTC
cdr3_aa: CASSPLAGGPYEQYF

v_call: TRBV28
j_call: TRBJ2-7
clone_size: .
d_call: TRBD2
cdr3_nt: TGTGCCCTAGCGGGGTTAGGCGAGCAGTACTTC
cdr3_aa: CALAGLGEQYF

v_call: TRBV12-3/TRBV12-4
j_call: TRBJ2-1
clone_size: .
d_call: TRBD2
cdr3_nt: TGTGCCAGCAGTCGGGAGGTCTACGAGCAGTTCTTC
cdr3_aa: CASSREVYEQFF

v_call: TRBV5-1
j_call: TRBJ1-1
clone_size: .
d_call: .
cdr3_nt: TGCGCCAGCAGCTTGAAAGCGTCGACGAACACTGAAGCTTTCTTT
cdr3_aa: CASSLKASTNTEAFF

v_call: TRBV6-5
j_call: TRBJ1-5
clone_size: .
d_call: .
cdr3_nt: TGTGCCAGCAGTCTCCAGAATAGCAATCAGCCCCAGCATTTT
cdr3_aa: CASSLQNSNQPQHF

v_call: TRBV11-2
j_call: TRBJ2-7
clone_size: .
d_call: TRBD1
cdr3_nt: TGTGCCAGCAGCCCGGGGACAGGGAGATACGAGCAGTACTTC
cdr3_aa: CASSPGTGRYEQYF

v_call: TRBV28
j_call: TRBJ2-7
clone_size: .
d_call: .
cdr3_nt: TGTGCCAGTAGTTACCTAACCTACGAGCAGTACTTC
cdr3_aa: CASSYLTYEQYF

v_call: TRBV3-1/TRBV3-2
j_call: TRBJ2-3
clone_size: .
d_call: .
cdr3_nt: TGTGCCAGCAGCCATAGCGCCAGCACAGATACGCAGTATTTT
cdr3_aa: CASSHSASTDTQYF

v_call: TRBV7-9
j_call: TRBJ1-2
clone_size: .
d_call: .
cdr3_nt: TGTGCCAGCAGCTTAGCTACGGGAGGCTACACCTTC
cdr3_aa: CASSLATGGYTF

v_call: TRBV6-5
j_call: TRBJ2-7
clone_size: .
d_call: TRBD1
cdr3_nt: TGTGCCACCACCCGACGGGGACAGGCTGCCTACGAGCAGTACTTC
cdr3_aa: CATTRRGQAAYEQYF

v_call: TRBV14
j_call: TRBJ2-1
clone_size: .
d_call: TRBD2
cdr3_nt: TGTGCCAGCAGCCAACAGGGGGCGAGACTAGCGGGAAGCGAGCAGTTCTTC
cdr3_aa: CASSQQGARLAGSEQFF

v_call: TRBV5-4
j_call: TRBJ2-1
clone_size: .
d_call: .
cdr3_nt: TGTGCCAGCAGCTTGGAGGTTTCGGGGGATGAGCAGTTCTTC
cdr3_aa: CASSLEVSGDEQFF

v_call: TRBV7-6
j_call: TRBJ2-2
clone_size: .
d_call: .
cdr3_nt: TGTGCCAGCAGCGGCGCTAAGGGGACCGGGGAGCTGTTTTTT
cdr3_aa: CASSGAKGTGELFF

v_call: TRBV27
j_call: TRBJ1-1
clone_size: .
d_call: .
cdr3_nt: TGTGCCAGCAGTTTAAAAAGGGGGAGGGACACTGAAGCTTTCTTT
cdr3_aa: CASSLKRGRDTEAFF

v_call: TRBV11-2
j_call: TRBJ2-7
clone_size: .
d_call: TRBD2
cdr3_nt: TGTGCCAGCAGCCCTGGGACTAGCGGTCCCTACGAGCAGTACTTC
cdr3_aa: CASSPGTSGPYEQYF

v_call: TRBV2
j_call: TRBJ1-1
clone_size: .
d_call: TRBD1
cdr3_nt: TGTGCCAGCAGCGAGACAGGGATGGAGGACACTGAAGCTTTCTTT
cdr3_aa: CASSETGMEDTEAFF

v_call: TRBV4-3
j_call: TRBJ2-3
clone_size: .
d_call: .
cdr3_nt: TGCGCCAGCAGCCACCAGGGGCCCCCTACAACAGATACGCAGTATTTT
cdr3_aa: CASSHQGPPTTDTQYF

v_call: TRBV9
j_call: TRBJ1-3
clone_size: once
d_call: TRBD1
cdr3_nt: TGTGCCAGCAGCCTACCACCTCAAACAGGGGATGGAGGAAACACCATATATTTT
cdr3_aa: CASSLPPQTGDGGNTIYF

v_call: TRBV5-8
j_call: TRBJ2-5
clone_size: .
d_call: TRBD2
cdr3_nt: TGTGCCAGCAGCTTGCCGGGAGGAGGAGAGACCCAGTACTTC
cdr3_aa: CASSLPGGGETQYF

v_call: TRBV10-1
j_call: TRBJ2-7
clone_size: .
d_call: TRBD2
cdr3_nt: TGCGCCAGCAGTGAGTCCCCTACCCTAGCGGGAGGCGCCCACGAGCAGTACTTC
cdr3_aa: CASSESPTLAGGAHEQYF

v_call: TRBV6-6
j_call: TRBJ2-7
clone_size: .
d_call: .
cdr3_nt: TGTGCCAGCAGTCCCGGGGGAGTCACCTCGTACGAGCAGTACTTC
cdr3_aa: CASSPGGVTSYEQYF

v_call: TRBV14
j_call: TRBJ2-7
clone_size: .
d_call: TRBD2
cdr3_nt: TGTGCCAGCAGCCAAGGTCTTAGAGGACTAGCCTACGAGCAGTACTTC
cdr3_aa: CASSQGLRGLAYEQYF

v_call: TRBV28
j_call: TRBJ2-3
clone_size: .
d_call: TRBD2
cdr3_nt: TGTGCCAGCAGTTTTAGGGGAAGGGGACTAGCGGGAGGTATCCTAGATACGCAGTATTTT
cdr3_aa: CASSFRGRGLAGGILDTQYF

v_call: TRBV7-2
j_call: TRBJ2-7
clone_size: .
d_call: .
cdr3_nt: TGTGCCAGCAGCCCCCGAGTCGAGCAGTACTTC
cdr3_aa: CASSPRVEQYF

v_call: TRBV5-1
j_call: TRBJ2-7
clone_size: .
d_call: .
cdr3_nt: TGCGCCAGCAGCGAACGAATGAATGGCCTCGAGCAGTACTTC
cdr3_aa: CASSERMNGLEQYF

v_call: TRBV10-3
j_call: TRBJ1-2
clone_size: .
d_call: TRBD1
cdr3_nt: TGTGCCATCAGTGAGAATACAGGGGGCTATGGCTACACCTTC
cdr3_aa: CAISENTGGYGYTF

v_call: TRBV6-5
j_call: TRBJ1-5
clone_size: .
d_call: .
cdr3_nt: TGTGCCAGCAGCCGGGGTAGAGACAATCAGCCCCAGCATTTT
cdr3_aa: CASSRGRDNQPQHF

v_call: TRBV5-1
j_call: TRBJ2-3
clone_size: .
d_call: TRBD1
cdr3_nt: TGCGCCAGCAGCTCGGGACAGGAAAACACAGATACGCAGTATTTT
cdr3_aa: CASSSGQENTDTQYF

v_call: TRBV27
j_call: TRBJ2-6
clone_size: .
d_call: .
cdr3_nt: TGTGCCAGCAAAAAGACGGGGACTGGGGCCAACGTCCTGACTTTC
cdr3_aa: CASKKTGTGANVLTF

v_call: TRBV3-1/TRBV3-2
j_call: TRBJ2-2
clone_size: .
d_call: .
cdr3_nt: TGTGCCAGCAGAACAGGGAACACCGGGGAGCTGTTTTTT
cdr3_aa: CASRTGNTGELFF

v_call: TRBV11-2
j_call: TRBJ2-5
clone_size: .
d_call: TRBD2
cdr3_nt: TGTGCCAGCAGCCCCAGAGCGGGAGGGCGAGAGACCCAGTACTTC
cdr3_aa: CASSPRAGGRETQYF

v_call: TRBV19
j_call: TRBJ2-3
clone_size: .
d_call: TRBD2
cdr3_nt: TGTGCCAGTAGTATCGGCCGAACTAGCGGGAGGGCCGGCGGTACGCAGTATTTT
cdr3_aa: CASSIGRTSGRAGGTQYF